Below are 27 T cell receptor beta chains sequenced from a single sample in a study of blood T cell repertoires in COVID-19. Measured with immunoSEQ multiplex PCR; TCRdb has only the in-frame clones, and not every one. The sample has roughly 220,000 clones, more than 85% seen once. The sequenced sample consisted of peripheral blood. The receptors shown here come from a woman between 45 and 60 years old with COVID-19, enrolled during active disease.

This sequence joins TRBV19 and TRBJ1-1; no firm D call. Germline V gene lookup returns CDR1 LNHDA and CDR2 SQIVND (reference sequence). The ends were cut back, 4 bases at V and 1 base at J, with 10 bases in the middle. The CDR3 is made up of 14 amino acids. For the CDR3, the DNA is TGTGCCAGTAGTAGGCCTTCAGGGAACACTGAAGCTTTCTTT. This sequence encodes CASSRPSGNTEAFF.

DNA of the CDR3: TGTGCCAGCTCACCCCCGCGGGCAGATACGCAGTATTTT. Translating gives CASSPPRADTQYF. The V and J genes are TRBV2 and TRBJ2-3; tentative D call: TRBD2 (5 bases). The CDR3 has 13 amino acids. The germline gives CDR1 SNHLY, CDR2 FYNNEI. Trimming shortened V by 8 bases and J by 4 bases, and 13 bases separated the two germline ends. Filled out from reference TRBV2 and TRBJ2-3, the complete variable domain reads EPEVTQTPSHQVTQMGQEVILRCVPISNHLYFYWYRQILGQKVEFLVSFYNNEISEKSEIFDDQFSVERPDGSNFTLKIRSTKLEDSAMYFCASSPPRADTQYFGPGTRLTVL.

The J gene is TRBJ2-3, the V gene TRBV7-2; TRBD2 matches at 10 bases. The CDR3 totals 16 residues. V gave up 5 bases and J gave up 3 bases; unmatched junction bases: 8. CDR1 is SGHTA, CDR2 FQGNSA, per germline. CDR3 loop: CASSPQRGGRTDTQYF. The CDR3, as DNA: TGTGCCAGCAGCCCACAGCGGGGGGGAAGAACAGATACGCAGTATTTT.

The V gene is TRBV19, the J gene TRBJ2-7; D is perhaps TRBD2 (6 bases). The length of the CDR3 is 15 residues. The ends were cut back, 1 base at V and 0 bases at J, with 10 bases in the middle. The germline gives CDR1 LNHDA, CDR2 SQIVND (reference sequence). The DNA for the CDR3 is TGTGCCAGTAGTATAGGGAGGGAGAGCTCCTACGAGCAGTACTTC. Translation: CASSIGRESSYEQYF. Filled out from reference TRBV19 and TRBJ2-7, the complete variable domain reads DGGITQSPKYLFRKEGQNVTLSCEQNLNHDAMYWYRQDPGQGLRLIYYSQIVNDFQKGDIAEGYSVSREKKESFPLTVTSAQKNPTAFYLCASSIGRESSYEQYFGPGTRLTVT.

The chain links TRBV2 to TRBJ1-2; perhaps TRBD1 as D (5 bases). V was pared by 6 bases and J by 2 bases, with 10 bases between. This CDR3 spans 13 amino acids. Germline V gene data show CDR1 as SNHLY and CDR2 as FYNNEI. CDR3 amino acids: CASRPTGNYGYTF. CDR3 coding DNA: TGTGCCAGCAGACCCACAGGAAACTATGGCTACACCTTC.

The V and J genes are TRBV4-3 and TRBJ1-1; D remains unclear. Germline lookup yields CDR1 LGHNA and CDR2 YSLEER. The CDR3 is 15 residues long. Trimming cost V 4 bases and J 1 base, with 13 bases left between them. CDR3 nucleotides: TGCGCCAGCAGCCCCGGAGCGGCGAGGAACACTGAAGCTTTCTTT. Its translation is CASSPGAARNTEAFF.

V usage is TRBV7-8 and J usage is TRBJ2-7; D is ambiguous. This CDR3 is 14 amino acids long. Looked up from germline, CDR1 is SGHVS and CDR2 is FQNEAQ. V lost 5 bases, J lost 0 bases, and 11 bases lay in between. CDR3 in amino acids: CASSLRAGSYEQYV. The CDR3 DNA reads TGTGCCAGCAGCCTCCGAGCAGGCTCCTACGAGCAGTACGTC.

The chain links TRBV27 to TRBJ2-1; 9 bases are a match to TRBD1. Germline CDR1 reads MNHEY; CDR2 reads SMNVEV (reference sequence). The CDR3 is 20 residues long. With V trimmed by 4 bases and J by 6 bases, 22 bases remained unmatched. CDR3 bases: TGTGCCAGCAGTTCCACTAGACAGGGGGACACCCGACCCGATCTCAATGAGCAGTTCTTC. Protein sequence: CASSSTRQGDTRPDLNEQFF.

This chain's CDR3 is CASSQDLTGAGTEAFF. The CDR3 nucleotides read TGCGCCAGCAGCCAAGACCTCACAGGGGCAGGTACTGAAGCTTTCTTT. The chain couples TRBV4-1 to TRBJ1-1, with TRBD1 identical over 7 bases. The CDR3 has 16 amino acids. V lost 0 bases and J lost 5; bases outside the gene matches: 9. Germline V gene data show CDR1 as MGHRA and CDR2 as YSYEKL.

J is TRBJ2-7 and V is TRBV7-8, with a weak D call TRBD1 (6 bases). Trimming removed 8 bases from V and 3 bases from J, with 20 bases in between. The germline V gene has CDR1 SGHVS and CDR2 FQNEAQ. The CDR3 has 15 residues. The CDR3 DNA sequence: TGTGCCAGCCGGGCCAGGGGCGGGCGGAGCTACGAGCAGTACTTC. It is translated as CASRARGGRSYEQYF.

This chain joins TRBV7-9 and TRBJ2-2; 11 positions agree with TRBD2. Germline V gene lookup returns CDR1 SEHNR and CDR2 FQNEAQ (reference sequence). The CDR3 loop spans 16 amino acids. With 2 bases clipped from V and 5 bases from J, the junction kept 4 bases outside the gene matches. CDR3 in amino acids: CASSLSSGGMTGELFF. In DNA, the CDR3 is TGTGCCAGCAGCTTATCTAGCGGGGGGATGACCGGGGAGCTGTTTTTT.

The J gene is TRBJ1-1, the V gene TRBV5-6, with a possible D match to TRBD1 (5 bases). The CDR3 consists of 13 residues. V was pared by 4 bases and J by 9 bases, with 16 bases between. Germline V lookup: CDR1 SGHDT, CDR2 YYEEEE. The CDR3 region is CASSPPSGLKAFF. CDR3 DNA sequence: TGTGCCAGCAGCCCACCATCGGGACTTAAAGCTTTCTTT. The whole variable domain, remainder taken from reference TRBV5-6 and TRBJ1-1, is DAGVTQSPTHLIKTRGQQVTLRCSPKSGHDTVSWYQQALGQGPQFIFQYYEEEERQRGNFPDRFSGHQFPNYSSELNVNALLLGDSALYLCASSPPSGLKAFFGQGTRLTVV.

CDR3 protein: CASSSPLFTEAFF. The DNA for the CDR3 is TGTGCCAGCAGCTCCCCCCTATTCACTGAAGCTTTCTTT. The chain links TRBV7-2 to TRBJ1-1; D not resolved. The ends were cut back, 4 bases at V and 4 bases at J, with 10 bases in the middle. The CDR3 is 13 residues long. Germline V gives CDR1 SGHTA, CDR2 FQGNSA.

This rearrangement joins TRBV5-4 to TRBJ2-2, with 7 positions matching TRBD1. V lost 0 bases and J lost 1; bases outside the gene matches: 3. CDR1 is SGHNT and CDR2 is YYREEE in the germline V gene (reference sequence). The CDR3 loop spans 16 amino acids. This CDR3 reads CASSLAAGGNTGELFF. The CDR3 DNA reads as TGTGCCAGCAGCTTGGCGGCAGGGGGGAACACCGGGGAGCTGTTTTTT.

The gene calls are TRBV18 and TRBJ2-2; no clear D. Trimming cost V 2 bases and J 9 bases, with 16 bases left between them. The CDR3 is made up of 15 amino acids. CDR1 is KGHSH, CDR2 LQKENI, per germline. CDR3 bases: TGTGCCAGCTCACCAGCTGACACTCCTGTATGGGAGCTGTTTTTT. Translation: CASSPADTPVWELFF.

This clone showed up just once. V gene TRBV7-3 combines with J gene TRBJ2-5; tentatively, D is TRBD2 (6 bases). Germline CDR1 and CDR2: SGHTA and FQGTGA. The CDR3 runs 14 residues. Trimming took 2 bases from V and 2 from J, leaving 9 bases between them. CDR3 residues: CASSLYGGQETQYF. CDR3 sequence (DNA): TGTGCCAGCAGCTTATATGGGGGGCAAGAGACCCAGTACTTC.

This rearrangement joins TRBV13 to TRBJ1-4, with no clear D. The CDR3 extends over 13 amino acids. Trimming removed 5 bases at V and 6 bases at J, with 10 bases between. Germline assignment: CDR1 PRHDT and CDR2 FYEKMQ (reference sequence). CDR3 protein: CASSVDTHEKLFF. The DNA for the CDR3 is TGTGCCAGCAGCGTCGACACCCATGAAAAACTGTTTTTT. The full variable domain, rest sourced from reference TRBV13 and TRBJ1-4, is AAGVIQSPRHLIKEKRETATLKCYPIPRHDTVYWYQQGPGQDPQFLISFYEKMQSDKGSIPDRFSAQQFSDYHSELNMSSLELGDSALYFCASSVDTHEKLFFGSGTQLSVL.

V gene TRBV14 combines with J gene TRBJ2-3, with 7 nucleotides matching TRBD2. The length of the CDR3 is 14 residues. J gave up 3 bases and V 6 bases, and 6 bases lay outside the gene matches. Germline assignment: CDR1 SGHDN and CDR2 FVKESK. The CDR3 DNA is TGTGCCAGCAGGCCCCCCGGGGGGACAGATACGCAGTATTTT. Protein: CASRPPGGTDTQYF.

This clone was seen once. The chain has TRBV7-9 and TRBJ1-2; the match to TRBD1 covers 9 bases. Trimming removed 5 bases from V and 5 bases from J; junction bases left unmatched: 6. The V gene's germline CDR1 is SEHNR and CDR2 FQNEAQ (reference sequence). The CDR3 covers 14 residues. The CDR3 sequence is CASSAAGTGYGYTF. CDR3 coding DNA: TGTGCCAGCAGCGCGGCCGGGACAGGGTATGGCTACACCTTC.

The chain uses TRBV7-2 and TRBJ1-4; a weak D match, TRBD1 (6 bases). The CDR3 sequence is 14 residues long. The V end was cut by 5 bases, the J end by 12 bases, with 19 bases between. From germline, CDR1 is SGHTA and CDR2 FQGNSA. CDR3 DNA: TGTGCCAGCAGCGCTACAGGGCGCCTATCGCAACTGTTTTTT. Protein sequence: CASSATGRLSQLFF.

The chain recombines TRBV3-1 (or the pseudogene TRBV3-2) with TRBJ2-5; 8 bases align to TRBD2. The CDR3 totals 14 residues. In germline, CDR1 is LGHDT, CDR2 YNNKEL (reference sequence). With 3 bases clipped from V and 7 bases from J, the junction kept 7 bases outside the gene matches. CDR3 in amino acids: CASSQPGGGRTQYF. In nucleotides, the CDR3 is TGTGCCAGCAGCCAGCCGGGAGGGGGAAGGACCCAGTACTTC.

CDR3 nucleotides: TGTGCCAGCAGCTTAGCTGGCCGCACAGATACGCAGTATTTT. It specifies CASSLAGRTDTQYF. The rearrangement links TRBV11-3 to TRBJ2-3; D is undetermined. V was pared by 1 base and J by 1 base, with 6 bases between. CDR3 length equals 14 residues. Germline values: CDR1 SGHNT, CDR2 YENEEA.

The CDR3 DNA is TGTGCCAGTAGTATAAAATCGGGGTCAGCCGTTGGCTACACCTTC. It translates to CASSIKSGSAVGYTF. This chain links TRBV19 with TRBJ1-2; D ambiguous. Looked up from germline, CDR1 is LNHDA and CDR2 is SQIVND (reference sequence). Trimming removed 2 bases at V and 7 bases at J, with 17 bases between. This CDR3 contains 15 residues.

This clone has a single count. The V call is TRBV5-6, the J call TRBJ2-3, with 8 bases identical to TRBD1. Germline-derived CDR1 and CDR2 are SGHDT and YYEEEE. V lost 1 base, J lost 3 bases, and 4 bases stayed unmatched. CDR3 length: 15 residues. As DNA, the CDR3 is TGTGCCAGCAGCTTGACAGGGGGTGGGACAGATACGCAGTATTTT. Its protein is CASSLTGGGTDTQYF. The variable domain in full, completed from reference TRBV5-6 and TRBJ2-3, reads DAGVTQSPTHLIKTRGQQVTLRCSPKSGHDTVSWYQQALGQGPQFIFQYYEEEERQRGNFPDRFSGHQFPNYSSELNVNALLLGDSALYLCASSLTGGGTDTQYFGPGTRLTVL.

The V and J genes are TRBV11-3 and TRBJ2-2; the D gene is possibly TRBD2 (5 bases). V dropped 5 bases and J dropped 3 bases, with 10 bases sitting between them. The germline gives CDR1 SGHNT, CDR2 YENEEA. This CDR3 spans 14 amino acids. CDR3 sequence reads: CASSPTSYTGELFF. Written as DNA, the CDR3 is TGTGCCAGCAGCCCCACTAGTTACACCGGGGAGCTGTTTTTT.

The chain has TRBV10-3 and TRBJ1-1; no reliable D call. Trimming shortened V by 8 bases and J by 1 base, and 8 bases separated the two germline ends. Germline V gene sequence: CDR1 ENHRY, CDR2 SYGVKD. This CDR3 contains 12 residues. The CDR3 DNA follows: TGTGCCATCGCGCAAGAGAACACTGAAGCTTTCTTT. This gives the protein CAIAQENTEAFF.

The rearrangement joins TRBV30 to TRBJ2-3, with 10 bases aligning to TRBD1. The J segment lost 2 bases and the V segment lost 2 bases, leaving 4 bases of the junction unmatched. Germline assignment: CDR1 GTSNPN and CDR2 SVGIG (reference sequence). This CDR3 is 15 amino acids long. The CDR3 reads CAWSQTGGITDTQYF. In DNA form, the CDR3 reads TGTGCCTGGAGTCAGACAGGGGGCATCACAGATACGCAGTATTTT.